These 5 T cell receptor beta chains originate from one sample sequenced in a study of T cell repertoires in cytomegalovirus infection (dated by TCRdb to the late 2010s). Sequencing was carried out with an Illumina HiSeq 1500. TCRdb redid the processing of the public reads, applying fastp at Q25 and MiXCR, and retained in-frame beta chains. Each CDR3 protein appears once, grouped with its most common genes and DNA. This sample has 510,000 or so distinct CDR3 sequences in its table, and approximately 26% of those were observed once. The ten largest make up around 13% of the sample. The sequencing input was PBMCs. The receptors here all came from a human donor in good health (CMV status not recorded). Some clones in this sample may be carry-over from other donors' samples.

This clonotype was observed at least ten times. This rearrangement joins TRBV6-2 or TRBV6-3 to TRBJ1-5, with 9 bases that match TRBD1. Looked up from germline, CDR1 is MNHEY and CDR2 is SVGEGT. This CDR3 region has 17 residues. V was pared by 5 bases and J by 4 bases, with 12 bases of the junction left unmatched. The chain's CDR3 is CASSGRRDRAINQPQHF. CDR3 in DNA: TGTGCCAGCAGTGGACGCCGGGACAGGGCAATTAATCAGCCCCAGCATTTT.

The CDR3 loop is CATSRVGGRETQYF. The CDR3 coding sequence is TGTGCCACCAGCAGAGTCGGGGGGCGTGAGACCCAGTACTTC. The rearrangement uses TRBV15 and TRBJ2-5, with D possibly matching TRBD2 (7 bases). The V end lost 1 base, the J end lost 5 bases, and 11 bases lay between the germline ends. Germline V lookup: CDR1 LNHNV, CDR2 YYDKDF (reference sequence). The CDR3 runs to 14 residues.

This chain joins TRBV6-5 and TRBJ2-5; 13 bases match TRBD2. CDR1 and CDR2 (germline): MNHEY, SVGAGI. CDR3 length: 15 residues. V lost 2 bases and J lost 7; bases outside the gene matches: 4. The DNA of the CDR3 is TGTGCCAGCAGTTACGGGACTAGCGGGACTGGGACCCAGTACTTC. It translates to CASSYGTSGTGTQYF.

The chain has TRBV7-6 and TRBJ2-7, with TRBD1 identical over 11 bases. CDR3 length: 19 residues. Germline loops: CDR1 SGHVS, CDR2 FNYEAQ. Germline trimming cut 5 bases from V and 2 bases from J; bases unmatched to any gene: 17. The CDR3 bases are TGTGCCAGCAGCGAGATGTCGGGTATCCGGGACAGGGGGACCTACGAGCAGTACTTC. This translates into CASSEMSGIRDRGTYEQYF.

This chain uses TRBV24-1 with TRBJ1-1, with a tentative D call TRBD1 (6 bases). Germline CDR1 and CDR2: KGHDR and SFDVKD. The V end lost 2 bases, the J end lost 9 bases, and 9 bases lay between the germline ends. This CDR3 spans 12 amino acids. The CDR3 sequence: CATSDSGTKAFF. Written as DNA, the CDR3 is TGTGCCACCAGTGATTCGGGGACAAAAGCTTTCTTT.